This T cell receptor (beta chain) was observed in a study of control samples from healthy donors and cancer patients. Germline trimming cut 2 bases from V and 9 bases from J; bases unmatched to any gene: 8. There are 15 residues in the CDR3. CDR1 and CDR2 from the germline V gene are MNHEY and SVGAGI. Repertoires were generated with immunoSEQ multiplex PCR, while TCRdb's copy carries only in-frame clones and drops some. Of some 40,000 clones detected, more than 70% appear once; the ten largest clones hold roughly a fifth. The rearrangement uses TRBV6-5 and TRBJ2-1, with 9 bases fitting TRBD1. Material: PBMCs. The receptor comes from a woman in her sixties or seventies with lung cancer. Here the CDR3 reads CASSYGTGRIGEQFF. The CDR3 DNA reads as TGTGCCAGCAGTTACGGGACAGGGCGTATCGGTGAGCAGTTCTTC.